This passage covers 32 T cell receptor beta chains from one sample sequenced in a study of shared clonotypes between healthy human individuals. This table comes from immunoSEQ multiplex PCR, and its TCRdb copy is limited to in-frame clones, with some not included. Here the sample spans over 2 million clones, 85% to 95% being singletons. Material for sequencing was naive CD4+ T cells sorted from blood. Subset indicated: CD45RA+ positively selected. These receptors were obtained from a man between 18 and 35 years old in good health.

The V gene is TRBV7-2, the J gene TRBJ2-7, with TRBD2 identical over 15 bases. CDR1 is SGHTA, CDR2 FQGNSA, per germline. The CDR3 length is 14 residues. The V segment lost 7 bases and the J segment 6 bases; nucleotides outside the gene matches: 4. The CDR3, as DNA: TGTGCCAGCAACCAGGGACTAGCGGGAGGCGAGCAGTACTTC. Translated: CASNQGLAGGEQYF.

Concerning this clone itself: The same CDR3 arises from other DNA sequences in this sample as well. The chain uses TRBV5-6 and TRBJ1-1; 10 nucleotides align to TRBD1. The CDR3 is 15 residues long. J was trimmed by 2 bases and V by 2 bases; bases with no gene match: 3. Germline lookup yields CDR1 SGHDT and CDR2 YYEEEE. The CDR3 region is CASSLGTGVNTEAFF. CDR3 bases: TGTGCCAGCAGCTTAGGGACAGGGGTTAACACTGAAGCTTTCTTT.

This CDR3 reads CASSRTSGVQDTQYF. The CDR3 coding sequence is TGTGCCAGCAGTCGTACTAGCGGGGTTCAAGATACGCAGTATTTT. The chain recombines TRBV6-5 with TRBJ2-3; 10 bases are a match to TRBD2. This CDR3 spans 15 amino acids. The ends lost 5 bases at V and 5 bases at J; junction bases unmatched: 7. In germline, CDR1 is MNHEY, CDR2 SVGAGI.

The rearrangement uses TRBV6-1 and TRBJ2-3; D is perhaps TRBD1 (5 bases). Germline CDR1 and CDR2: MNHNS and SASEGT. V lost 6 bases to trimming and J lost 5 bases, with 12 bases between them. CDR3 length: 13 amino acids. CDR3 bases: TGTGCCAGCAGCGAAACAGGACAAGATACGCAGTATTTT. Translating gives CASSETGQDTQYF.

The chain recombines TRBV5-4 with TRBJ2-7; TRBD2 aligns across 8 bases. Germline-derived CDR1 and CDR2 are SGHNT and YYREEE (reference sequence). The CDR3 covers 16 residues. V dropped 4 bases and J dropped 3; count of bases not matched to a gene: 12. In nucleotides, the CDR3 is TGTGCCAGCAGCCGCGGGGGGTCGATTATCTTCTACGAGCAGTACTTC. Its translation is CASSRGGSIIFYEQYF.

The chain carries TRBV10-1 and TRBJ1-4; D is unresolved. V dropped 6 bases and J dropped 0 bases, with 14 bases sitting between them. CDR1 and CDR2 from the germline V gene are WNHNN and SYGVQD (reference sequence). The CDR3 totals 16 residues. The CDR3 protein is CASRGNDKSTNEKLFF. For the CDR3, the DNA is TGCGCCAGCAGGGGGAACGACAAGTCAACTAATGAAAAACTGTTTTTT.

J is TRBJ1-2 and V is TRBV12-5; TRBD1 matches at 7 bases. Germline CDR1 is LGHNT and CDR2 is FRNRAP. The ends lost 5 bases at V and 4 bases at J; junction bases unmatched: 4. This CDR3 has 13 residues. The CDR3 DNA reads as TGTGCTAGTGGTACCGGGACAGCCTATGGCTACACCTTC. Its translation: CASGTGTAYGYTF.

This clone was observed once. This chain joins TRBV5-1 and TRBJ2-6; D is perhaps TRBD1 (5 bases). The germline CDR1 and CDR2 sequences are SGHRS and YFSETQ. V dropped 0 bases and J dropped 3 bases, with 10 bases sitting between them. The CDR3 is made up of 16 amino acids. This CDR3 reads CASSLAPGNGANVLTF. In DNA form, the CDR3 reads TGCGCCAGCAGCTTGGCCCCAGGGAATGGGGCCAACGTCCTGACTTTC.

The J gene is TRBJ2-5, the V gene TRBV5-6; no clear D gene. The CDR3 consists of 14 residues. Trimming cost V 1 base and J 5 bases, with 12 bases left between them. Germline V gene lookup returns CDR1 SGHDT and CDR2 YYEEEE. CDR3 bases: TGTGCCAGCAGCTTGATAGGGATCTTCGAGACCCAGTACTTC. Protein: CASSLIGIFETQYF.

V and J are TRBV7-2 and TRBJ2-7, with TRBD1 matching 8 bases. CDR3 length: 15 residues. In germline, CDR1 is SGHTA, CDR2 FQGNSA. V shed 3 bases, J shed 2 bases, and the junction held 6 bases outside the gene matches. CDR3 nucleotides: TGTGCCAGCAGCTTTGACAGGGGTCCACCCTACGAGCAGTACTTC. Protein product: CASSFDRGPPYEQYF. Filled out from reference TRBV7-2 and TRBJ2-7, the complete variable domain reads GAGVSQSPSNKVTEKGKDVELRCDPISGHTALYWYRQSLGQGLEFLIYFQGNSAPDKSGLPSDRFSAERTGGSVSTLTIQRTQQEDSAVYLCASSFDRGPPYEQYFGPGTRLTVT.

V is TRBV21-1 and J is TRBJ1-5. TRBV21-1 corresponds to a pseudogene. CDR3 size: 14 residues. The CDR3 coding sequence is TGTGCCAGCAGCTCCCCCGGAGGGAATCAGCCCCAGCATTTT. Residues: CASSSPGGNQPQHF.

CDR3 DNA sequence: TGCGCCAGCAGCTTGGGACAGGGGGCAGGCAATTCACCCCTCCACTTT. Its translation is CASSLGQGAGNSPLHF. V usage is TRBV5-1 and J usage is TRBJ1-6; 10 bases are shared with TRBD1. Germline CDR1 and CDR2: SGHRS and YFSETQ. V gave up 0 bases and J gave up 7 bases; unmatched junction bases: 4. This CDR3 has 16 amino acids.

The gene calls are TRBV18 and TRBJ1-2; D unresolved. Germline CDR1 reads KGHSH; CDR2 reads LQKENI. Trimming took 2 bases from V and 1 from J, leaving 14 bases between them. This CDR3 has 16 residues. Here the CDR3 reads CASSPNPANNNYGYTF. The CDR3 nucleotides are TGTGCCAGCTCACCAAATCCGGCTAATAATAACTATGGCTACACCTTC.

The chain joins TRBV6-1 to TRBJ1-2; D might be TRBD1 (6 bases). CDR1 is MNHNS and CDR2 is SASEGT in the germline V gene. V shed 6 bases and J shed 8 bases, with 22 bases lying between them. The CDR3 contains 15 residues. The CDR3 is CASRGGVRALKGYTF. The CDR3 coding sequence is TGTGCCAGCAGAGGGGGGGTCAGGGCCCTTAAAGGCTACACCTTC.

The CDR3 DNA sequence: TGTGCCAGCAGTGATAGCGTTAGCACAGATACGCAGTATTTT. It codes for CASSDSVSTDTQYF. This chain connects TRBV2 to TRBJ2-3, with D maybe TRBD2 (5 bases). This CDR3 is 14 amino acids long. Germline assignment: CDR1 SNHLY and CDR2 FYNNEI. The V end lost 3 bases, the J end lost 0 bases, and 7 bases lay between the germline ends.

The chain combines TRBV7-2 with TRBJ1-6; no firm D call. The V end was cut by 4 bases, the J end by 8 bases, with 12 bases between. Germline V gene data show CDR1 as SGHTA and CDR2 as FQGNSA. The CDR3 consists of 14 residues. Here the CDR3 reads CASSYSDVYSPLHF. CDR3 sequence (DNA): TGTGCCAGCAGCTACTCGGATGTCTATTCACCCCTCCACTTT. The entire variable domain, with the rest obtained from reference TRBV7-2 and TRBJ1-6, is as follows: GAGVSQSPSNKVTEKGKDVELRCDPISGHTALYWYRQSLGQGLEFLIYFQGNSAPDKSGLPSDRFSAERTGGSVSTLTIQRTQQEDSAVYLCASSYSDVYSPLHFGNGTRLTVT.

The chain recombines TRBV27 with TRBJ2-1, with a possible D match to TRBD1 (7 bases). The CDR3 is 16 amino acids. The germline CDR1 and CDR2 sequences are MNHEY and SMNVEV (reference sequence). V was clipped by 2 bases and J by 5 bases, with 16 bases between them. CDR3 sequence (DNA): TGTGCCAGCAGTTTAAGGGAGACAGGGAGGAACAATGAGCAGTTCTTC. Translation: CASSLRETGRNNEQFF.

This sequence joins TRBV18 and TRBJ1-1; 8 nucleotides agree with TRBD1. The germline gives CDR1 KGHSH, CDR2 LQKENI. CDR3 size: 18 residues. With V trimmed by 2 bases and J by 3 bases, 14 bases remained unmatched. The CDR3 is CASSPVVQAGGRDTEAFF. The CDR3 bases are TGTGCCAGCTCACCAGTGGTTCAGGCAGGGGGCCGGGACACTGAAGCTTTCTTT.

This chain connects TRBV19 to TRBJ1-1, with a possible D match to TRBD1 (6 bases). The CDR3 extends over 15 amino acids. Trimming removed 0 bases from V and 1 base from J, with 9 bases in between. Germline V lookup: CDR1 LNHDA, CDR2 SQIVND (reference sequence). CDR3 residues: CASSIDGQPNTEAFF. The CDR3 nucleotides are TGTGCCAGTAGTATAGATGGACAGCCGAACACTGAAGCTTTCTTT. The whole variable domain, filled in from reference TRBV19 and TRBJ1-1, reads DGGITQSPKYLFRKEGQNVTLSCEQNLNHDAMYWYRQDPGQGLRLIYYSQIVNDFQKGDIAEGYSVSREKKESFPLTVTSAQKNPTAFYLCASSIDGQPNTEAFFGQGTRLTVV.

The chain recombines TRBV27 with TRBJ2-5; TRBD2 aligns across 13 bases. CDR1 and CDR2 from the germline V gene are MNHEY and SMNVEV (reference sequence). Losses at the gene ends were 5 bases for V and 3 bases for J; bases not matched to a gene: 3. This CDR3 comprises 15 residues. CDR3 amino acids: CASSLGTSGKETQYF. The CDR3 DNA sequence: TGTGCCAGCAGTCTAGGGACTAGCGGGAAAGAGACCCAGTACTTC.

This chain joins TRBV2 and TRBJ2-5, with D possibly TRBD1 on 5 matching bases. The germline V and J ends were trimmed by 11 bases and 2 bases, with 15 bases remaining between them. The CDR3 covers 13 residues. CDR1 SNHLY and CDR2 FYNNEI come from the germline V gene. The CDR3 coding sequence is TGTGCCGGCAAAGGAGACAGACAAGAGACCCAGTACTTC. It is translated as CAGKGDRQETQYF. Combining the CDR3 with reference TRBV2 and TRBJ2-5 gives the whole variable domain EPEVTQTPSHQVTQMGQEVILRCVPISNHLYFYWYRQILGQKVEFLVSFYNNEISEKSEIFDDQFSVERPDGSNFTLKIRSTKLEDSAMYFCAGKGDRQETQYFGPGTRLLVL.

This clone came up once. The V and J genes are TRBV7-8 and TRBJ1-6; D unresolved. The CDR3 runs 12 residues. Looked up from germline, CDR1 is SGHVS and CDR2 is FQNEAQ. The V end was cut by 6 bases, the J end by 7 bases, with 7 bases between. The CDR3 reads CASSWLNSPLHF. Here the CDR3 DNA reads TGTGCCAGCAGTTGGCTGAATTCACCCCTCCACTTT.

V is TRBV6-1 and J is TRBJ2-7; TRBD2 might be the D (5 bases). The V end was cut by 6 bases, the J end by 3 bases, with 18 bases between. This CDR3 comprises 15 residues. The germline V gene has CDR1 MNHNS and CDR2 SASEGT. The CDR3 region has the DNA TGTGCCAGCAGGCCTGGACTGGAGACCATCTACGAGCAGTACTTC. As protein: CASRPGLETIYEQYF.

V and J are TRBV7-8 and TRBJ2-1; tentatively, D is TRBD1 (6 bases). The length of the CDR3 is 12 residues. Trimming cost V 5 bases and J 7 bases, with 9 bases left between them. Germline V gene sequence: CDR1 SGHVS, CDR2 FQNEAQ. In DNA form, the CDR3 reads TGTGCCAGCAGCCCAGGACAGAATGAGCAGTTCTTC. Protein: CASSPGQNEQFF.

This sequence joins TRBV29-1 and TRBJ2-3, with 8 bases aligning to TRBD2. In germline, CDR1 is SQVTM, CDR2 ANQGSEA. V lost 4 bases and J lost 0; bases outside the gene matches: 3. The CDR3 consists of 14 residues. CDR3 in DNA: TGCAGCGTTGCACTAGCGGAAAGCACAGATACGCAGTATTTT. It encodes CSVALAESTDTQYF.

V is TRBV6-5 and J is TRBJ2-2; D is undetermined. This CDR3 spans 14 amino acids. Germline CDR1 and CDR2: MNHEY and SVGAGI. The germline V and J ends were trimmed by 5 bases and 2 bases, with 9 bases remaining between them. The CDR3 spells CASSSSVNTGELFF. CDR3 sequence (DNA): TGTGCCAGCAGTAGCTCGGTTAACACCGGGGAGCTGTTTTTT.

The CDR3 protein is CAWSSGRLAGGVVHNEQFF. Written as DNA, the CDR3 is TGTGCCTGGAGTTCGGGTAGACTAGCGGGAGGGGTAGTCCACAATGAGCAGTTCTTC. The rearrangement uses TRBV30 and TRBJ2-1; 14 positions agree with TRBD2. Germline CDR1 GTSNPN, CDR2 SVGIG (reference sequence). The CDR3 is 19 residues long. Trimming took 2 bases from V and 5 from J; bases not matched to a gene: 14.

In DNA, the CDR3 is TGCGCCAGCAGCTTGAGTACAGCCACCGGGGAGCTGTTTTTT. Translation gives CASSLSTATGELFF. The rearrangement joins TRBV5-1 to TRBJ2-2; D call uncertain. V was pared by 1 base and J by 4 bases, with 8 bases between. CDR3 length: 14 residues. Germline CDR1 is SGHRS and CDR2 is YFSETQ.

Written as DNA, the CDR3 is TGTGCCAGCAGCCAAGACAGAGGCGAGCAGTACTTC. Its translation: CASSQDRGEQYF. The chain recombines TRBV7-9 with TRBJ2-7, with a tentative D call TRBD1 (5 bases). Trimming left V 5 bases short and J 6 bases short, with 11 bases between. The length of the CDR3 is 12 residues. The germline V gene has CDR1 SEHNR and CDR2 FQNEAQ (reference sequence). Looking up the rest from reference TRBV7-9 and TRBJ2-7 gives the full variable domain: DTGVSQNPRHKITKRGQNVTFRCDPISEHNRLYWYRQTLGQGPEFLTYFQNEAQLEKSRLLSDRFSAERPKGSFSTLEIQRTEQGDSAMYLCASSQDRGEQYFGPGTRLTVT.

V usage is TRBV19 and J usage is TRBJ1-5, with D tentatively TRBD1 (5 bases). The V end was cut by 5 bases, the J end by 2 bases, with 13 bases between. The CDR3 totals 15 residues. Germline CDR1 and CDR2: LNHDA and SQIVND (reference sequence). Written as DNA, the CDR3 is TGTGCCAGTAGTGCCGCAGGGTCGGGCAATCAGCCCCAGCATTTT. Residues: CASSAAGSGNQPQHF.

This chain uses TRBV5-1 with TRBJ2-3, with D hard to call. Trimming cost V 2 bases and J 5 bases, with 6 bases left between them. The CDR3 contains 12 residues. Germline V lookup: CDR1 SGHRS, CDR2 YFSETQ. CDR3 nucleotide sequence: TGCGCCAGCAGCTTCGGAGAAGATACGCAGTATTTT. Translating gives CASSFGEDTQYF.

The rearrangement joins TRBV18 to TRBJ2-1; D ambiguous. Germline V gives CDR1 KGHSH, CDR2 LQKENI. CDR3 length equals 14 residues. V was shortened by 4 bases and J by 6 bases, with 13 bases between the two germline ends. DNA of the CDR3: TGTGCCAGCTCACAGGGAAAATTGGTCAATGAGCAGTTCTTC. It yields the protein CASSQGKLVNEQFF.